A single sample is the source of the 15 T cell receptor beta chains below, sequenced in a study of blood T cells in healthy people across ages. Then a second PCR, running roughly 7 to 11 cycles, was carried out with a sample-barcoded 5' primer and a J-beta primer mix. MiXCR, applied by TCRdb to the 5' RACE reads, yields one record per CDR3 protein. Altogether about 670,000 distinct CDR3 sequences are present, about 51% being singletons, with the ten largest covering roughly 13%. Source material: blood. These receptors originate from a woman aged 80 or over in good health.

This clonotype was detected a few times. This chain links TRBV3-1 with TRBJ1-6; D remains ambiguous. V was trimmed by 1 base and J by 11 bases, leaving 15 bases between them. CDR1 LGHDT and CDR2 YNNKEL come from the germline V gene (reference sequence). CDR3 length: 15 amino acids. CDR3 in amino acids: CASSQGRGGPPPLHF. For the CDR3, the DNA is TGTGCCAGCAGCCAAGGGCGAGGAGGTCCGCCACCCCTCCACTTT.

This clonotype came up many times. The V gene is TRBV24-1, the J gene TRBJ2-5, with D possibly TRBD1 on 6 matching bases. The germline CDR1 and CDR2 sequences are KGHDR and SFDVKD. The V end was cut by 1 base, the J end by 8 bases, with 19 bases between. The CDR3 covers 16 residues. CDR3 sequence (DNA): TGTGCCACCAGTGATTTCACAGGGAACTCGCTATATACCCAGTACTTC. It specifies CATSDFTGNSLYTQYF.

The CDR3 DNA reads TGCAGCGTCGGCTCGGACAGGGGTAACAATGAGCAGTTCTTC. Amino acid sequence: CSVGSDRGNNEQFF. The chain is built from TRBV29-1 and TRBJ2-1, with 9 bases that match TRBD1. The trim removed 6 bases at V and 5 bases at J, leaving 8 bases unmatched. The CDR3 extends over 14 amino acids. In germline, CDR1 is SQVTM, CDR2 ANQGSEA.

This clonotype was counted between two and nine times. This chain links TRBV6-6 with TRBJ2-3; the match to TRBD2 covers 7 bases. The CDR3 covers 12 residues. The trim removed 6 bases at V and 4 bases at J, leaving 1 base unmatched. CDR1 and CDR2 from the germline V gene are MNHNY and SVGAGI (reference sequence). The CDR3 sequence: CASRGRADTQYF. CDR3 sequence (DNA): TGTGCCAGCAGGGGGAGGGCAGATACGCAGTATTTT.

In its sample, this clonotype was seen once. The V gene is TRBV6-2 or TRBV6-3, the J gene TRBJ2-7, with 7 positions matching TRBD2. The junction had 13 bases not matched to a gene; V was cut back by 6 bases and J by 2 bases. CDR3 size: 16 residues. Looked up from germline, CDR1 is MNHEY and CDR2 is SVGEGT. In nucleotides, the CDR3 is TGTGCCAGCAGCCTGAAAACGGGGCGGGGGACCTACGAGCAGTACTTC. Its protein product is CASSLKTGRGTYEQYF.

Comments on this clonotype: Possible read error: a much larger clone is one base away. The chain couples TRBV7-3 to TRBJ2-1; D is possibly TRBD1 (6 bases). V lost 0 bases and J lost 13, with 16 bases in between. This CDR3 contains 14 residues. The germline gives CDR1 SGHTA, CDR2 FQGTGA. The CDR3, as DNA: TGTGCCAGCAGCTTAACGCTAGCAGGGGCCGGTCAGTTCTTC. This sequence encodes CASSLTLAGAGQFF.

The chain combines TRBV6-4 with TRBJ2-3, with 12 bases fitting TRBD2. Germline CDR1 MRHNA, CDR2 SNTAGT. The CDR3 consists of 17 residues. Germline trimming cut 3 bases from V and 1 base from J; bases unmatched to any gene: 5. DNA of the CDR3: TGTGCCAGCAGTGAGCTAGCGGGGGGGCACGGCACAGATACGCAGTATTTT. Translated: CASSELAGGHGTDTQYF.

This chain links TRBV6-2 or TRBV6-3 with TRBJ2-3; 12 bases align to TRBD2. Germline-derived CDR1 and CDR2 are MNHEY and SVGEGT. The CDR3 sequence is 18 residues long. The V gene end was trimmed by 4 bases and the J gene end by 2 bases; junction bases not matched to a gene: 10. The CDR3: CASSFLTSGGSFTDTQYF. Written as DNA, the CDR3 is TGTGCCAGCAGTTTCCTGACTAGCGGGGGTTCCTTCACAGATACGCAGTATTTT.

A single count supports this clonotype. V is TRBV29-1 and J is TRBJ2-1; D perhaps matches TRBD1 (6 bases). The CDR3 sequence is 15 residues long. CDR1 is SQVTM and CDR2 is ANQGSEA in the germline V gene. V gave up 6 bases and J gave up 0 bases, with 15 bases separating them. CDR3 sequence reads: CSVAGTPSSYNEQFF. CDR3 bases: TGCAGCGTAGCCGGGACACCGAGCTCCTACAATGAGCAGTTCTTC.

The rearrangement joins TRBV7-3 to TRBJ1-6; possible D gene TRBD1, 6 bases. V dropped 5 bases and J dropped 13 bases, with 15 bases sitting between them. This CDR3 has 13 residues. Germline V gene sequence: CDR1 SGHTA, CDR2 FQGTGA. The CDR3 coding sequence is TGTGCCAGCAGCACTCAACAGGGATCTCCCCTCCACTTT. The encoded protein is CASSTQQGSPLHF.

This clonotype was counted only a few times. The genes are TRBV6-2 or TRBV6-3 and TRBJ2-1; 7 bases match TRBD1. Germline CDR1 reads MNHEY; CDR2 reads SVGEGT. The CDR3 totals 13 residues. J gave up 10 bases and V 4 bases, and 7 bases lay outside the gene matches. The CDR3 nucleotides read TGTGCCAGCAGTTGGACAGGTGAAGGGGAGCAGTTCTTC. This codes for CASSWTGEGEQFF.

This clonotype was seen only a few times. The chain employs TRBV15 and TRBJ2-1; TRBD1 aligns across 7 bases. The DNA end is a closer match to TRBJ2-7, so the J assignment may be wrong. The CDR3 extends over 15 amino acids. The germline V gene has CDR1 LNHNV and CDR2 YYDKDF (reference sequence). The CDR3 here is CATSAPGGTYNEQYF. For the CDR3, the DNA is TGTGCCACCAGCGCCCCAGGGGGAACCTACAATGAGCAGTACTTC.

CDR3 DNA: TGTGCCAGCAGCTGGGGGGACAGTGGGATTTTGAAGACCCAGTACTTC. Translated, it gives CASSWGDSGILKTQYF. The chain employs TRBV7-9 and TRBJ2-5; weak D call: TRBD1 (7 bases). The V end lost 4 bases, the J end lost 6 bases, and 21 bases lay between the germline ends. This CDR3 is built from 16 residues. CDR1 and CDR2 from the germline V gene are SEHNR and FQNEAQ (reference sequence).

The V gene is TRBV15, the J gene TRBJ1-2, with no clear D. CDR1 and CDR2 (germline): LNHNV, YYDKDF (reference sequence). V lost 2 bases to trimming and J lost 4 bases, with 5 bases between them. CDR3 size: 12 residues. CDR3 region: CATSRTSYGYTF. The CDR3 DNA reads TGTGCCACCAGCAGAACAAGCTATGGCTACACCTTC.

This chain links TRBV12-3 or TRBV12-4 with TRBJ2-5; no firm D call. The germline V and J ends were trimmed by 6 bases and 11 bases, with 28 bases remaining between them. The CDR3 totals 16 residues. The CDR3 coding sequence is TGTGCCAGCAGCCCCTTGACTTCCTCACGATGGAATGAGCAGTACTTC. Protein product: CASSPLTSSRWNEQYF.